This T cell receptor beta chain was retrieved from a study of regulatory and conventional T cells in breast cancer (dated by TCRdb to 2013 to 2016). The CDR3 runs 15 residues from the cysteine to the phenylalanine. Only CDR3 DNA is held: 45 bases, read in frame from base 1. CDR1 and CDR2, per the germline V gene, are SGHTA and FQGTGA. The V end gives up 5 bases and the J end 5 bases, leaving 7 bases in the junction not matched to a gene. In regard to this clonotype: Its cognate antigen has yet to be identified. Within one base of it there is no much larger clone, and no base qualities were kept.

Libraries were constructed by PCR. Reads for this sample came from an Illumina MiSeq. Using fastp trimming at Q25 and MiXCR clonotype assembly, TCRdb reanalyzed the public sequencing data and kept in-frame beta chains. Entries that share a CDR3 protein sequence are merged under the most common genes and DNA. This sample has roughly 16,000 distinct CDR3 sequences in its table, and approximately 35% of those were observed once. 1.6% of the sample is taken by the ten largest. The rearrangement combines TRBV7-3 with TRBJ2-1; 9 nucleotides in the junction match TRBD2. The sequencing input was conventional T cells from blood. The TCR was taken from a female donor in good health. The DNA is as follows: TGTGCCAGCAGCCTTAGCGGGAGTGGGAACAATGAGCAGTTCTTC. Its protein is CASSLSGSGNNEQFF.